The TCR beta chain under discussion was sequenced for a study of blood T cell repertoires in COVID-19. Overall study context: The United States, Italy and Spain were the sources of the acute and convalescent COVID-19 samples.

Original processing notes: Estimation of nucleated cell counts relied on the amplification of reference gene primers. The assay was immunoSEQ multiplex PCR, and TCRdb's table has in-frame clones only and misses some. The DNA was the basis for D and trimming; V, J and clone size are from that table. The table lists 100,000 to 150,000 clones, 75% to 90% of them singletons, with about 2.5% in the top ten. The study recruited people aged about 18 to 95 years across about two dozen US areas. For recovered donors of Cohort 3, there were two negative PCRs, clearance, or symptom resolution. V was pared by 5 bases and J by 1 base, with 8 bases between. The CDR3 length is 13 residues.

Sequenced input: PBMCs or T cells enriched from blood (not recorded which). The TCR originated in a woman in her fifties or sixties who had recovered from COVID-19. The chain uses TRBV12-3 or TRBV12-4 and TRBJ1-1; possibly TRBD1 for D (5 bases). The CDR3 reads CASSPGQNTEAFF. CDR3 bases: TGTGCCAGCAGTCCAGGACAGAACACTGAAGCTTTCTTT.